This T cell receptor (beta chain) was captured in a study of shared clonotypes between healthy human individuals. A word on this clone: What it binds is not known.

In germline, CDR1 is MDHEN, CDR2 SYDVKM. The CDR3 totals 15 residues. The junction had 3 bases not matched to a gene; V was cut back by 3 bases and J by 0 bases. General study points: For naive CD4 cells, 4% to 5% of clonotypes were shared across a few donors.

Method: immunoSEQ multiplex PCR; TCRdb's copy keeps in-frame clones and lacks some. The profile shows 2.5 million or so clones, over 85% of them singletons. Sequenced sample: naive CD4+ T cells sorted from blood. Subset here: CD45RA+ positively selected. This receptor was identified in a man between 18 and 35 years old in good health. The chain recombines TRBV28 with TRBJ2-7, with 9 positions matching TRBD2. The CDR3 DNA reads as TGTGCCAGCAGTTTCGGGCGGGGGGGCTCCTACGAGCAGTACTTC. This sequence encodes CASSFGRGGSYEQYF.